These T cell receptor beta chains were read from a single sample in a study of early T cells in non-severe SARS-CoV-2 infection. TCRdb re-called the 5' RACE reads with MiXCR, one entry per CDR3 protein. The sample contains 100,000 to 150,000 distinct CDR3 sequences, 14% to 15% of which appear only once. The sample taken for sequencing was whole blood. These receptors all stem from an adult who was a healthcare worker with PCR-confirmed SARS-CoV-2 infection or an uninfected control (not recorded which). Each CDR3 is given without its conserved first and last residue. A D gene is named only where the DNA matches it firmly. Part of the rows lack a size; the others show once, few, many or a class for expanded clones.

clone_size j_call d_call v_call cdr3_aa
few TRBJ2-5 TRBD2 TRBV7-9 ASSSRAPAGGQETQY
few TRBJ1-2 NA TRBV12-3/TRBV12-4 ASSLKGTGYGYT
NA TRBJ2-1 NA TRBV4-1 ASSQEPTDHNEQF
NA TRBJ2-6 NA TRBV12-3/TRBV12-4 ASISGRHLSGANVLT
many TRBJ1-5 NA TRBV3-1 ASSQGSNQPQH
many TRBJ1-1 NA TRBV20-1 SAPARVVNTEAF
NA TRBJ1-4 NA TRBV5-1 ASSLARGAPNEKLF
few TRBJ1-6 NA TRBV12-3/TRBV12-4 ASSPSYRSPLH
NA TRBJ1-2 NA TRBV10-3 AISARDLGGYT
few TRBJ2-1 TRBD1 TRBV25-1 ASSEYGTGYNEQF
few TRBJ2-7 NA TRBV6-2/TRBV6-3 ASGYYEQY
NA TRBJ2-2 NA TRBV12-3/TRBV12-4 ASSTVRLIGELF
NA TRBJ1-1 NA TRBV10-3 AIRSQGRAEAF
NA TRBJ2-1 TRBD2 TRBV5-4 ASSLEGTSGEQF
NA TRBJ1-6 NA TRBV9 ASSVEGSSYNSPLH
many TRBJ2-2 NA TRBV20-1 SAQDVGAGELF
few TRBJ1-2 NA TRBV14 ASSQAGAFYPHGYT
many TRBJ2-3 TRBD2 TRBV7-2 ASSPGTSVSGSSTDTQY
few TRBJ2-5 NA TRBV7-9 ASSHPQGTQY
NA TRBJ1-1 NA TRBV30 ACHRPGRQNTEAF
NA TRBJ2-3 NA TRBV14 ASSQTFPAPSTDTQY
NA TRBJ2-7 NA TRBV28 ASSHQVYEQY
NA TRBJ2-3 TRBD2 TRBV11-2 ASSLGASGYTDTQY
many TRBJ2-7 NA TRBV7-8 ASSLSFTRSYEQY
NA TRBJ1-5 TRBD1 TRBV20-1 SARTTGGVNQPQH
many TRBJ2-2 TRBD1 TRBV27 ASRGQWSTGELF
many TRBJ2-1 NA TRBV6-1 ASSEAQLMAGARREQF
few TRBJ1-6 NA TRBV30 AWSPGNNSPLH
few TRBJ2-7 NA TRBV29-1 SVIGRTYEQY
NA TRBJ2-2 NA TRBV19 ASSIQGRGTGELF
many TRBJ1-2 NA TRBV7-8 ASSNRPDSYGYT
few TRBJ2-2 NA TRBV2 ASSEGVLTGELF
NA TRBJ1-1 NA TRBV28 ASTQPGVNTEAF
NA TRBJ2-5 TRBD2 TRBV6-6 ASIGSGGAETQY
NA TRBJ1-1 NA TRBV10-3 AINSRLRDEAF
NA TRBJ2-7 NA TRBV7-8 ASSNYEQY
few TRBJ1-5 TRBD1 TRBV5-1 ASSWNAGGGQPQH
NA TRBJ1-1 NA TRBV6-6 ASGQSSLNTEAF
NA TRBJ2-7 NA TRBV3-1 ASSQGGGAYEQY
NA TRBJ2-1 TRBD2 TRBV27 ASSLAGGTGEQF
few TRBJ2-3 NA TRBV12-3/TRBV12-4 AIAPGPTDTQY
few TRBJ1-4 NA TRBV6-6 ASSRGLGANEKLF
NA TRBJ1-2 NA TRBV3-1 ASSQEGSFWGYT
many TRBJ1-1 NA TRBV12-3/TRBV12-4 ASNKGVLGNTEAF
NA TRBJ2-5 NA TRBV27 ASSPHRSQETQY
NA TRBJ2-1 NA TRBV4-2 ASSPAEGPYNEQF
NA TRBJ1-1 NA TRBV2 ASSIDGSNTEAF
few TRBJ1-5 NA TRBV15 ATSRDPHQPQH
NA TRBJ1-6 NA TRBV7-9 ASSLDSLTSPLH
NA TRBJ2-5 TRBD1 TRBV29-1 SVVGTEETQY